The rows below give T cell receptor beta chains drawn from one sample of a study of T-cell reconstitution after alpha-beta-depleted transplantation in children. A single record per CDR3 protein comes from TCRdb applying MiXCR to the PCR reads. The sample shows 500,000 to 600,000 distinct CDR3 sequences, around 19% of them seen only once. The sample was PBMCs from the stem cell graft donor, taken from the stem cell graft. These receptors originate from a human donor who donated a stem cell graft to a child with acute lymphoblastic leukemia. CDR3s include the opening cysteine and the closing phenylalanine or tryptophan. The D gene is left open where the match is weak. Size is omitted from some rows. Given values are once, few, many or a class for expanded clones.

V gene,CDR3 length,J gene,D gene,clone size,CDR3 protein,CDR3 DNA
TRBV7-2,13,TRBJ1-1,NA,NA,CASSPPQVAVSFF,TGTGCCAGCAGCCCTCCCCAGGTCGCTGTGTCTTTCTTT
TRBV4-1,16,TRBJ2-7,TRBD1,NA,CASSQGAGGISYEQYF,TGCGCCAGCAGCCAAGGGGCAGGGGGCATCTCCTACGAGCAGTACTTC
TRBV5-1,15,TRBJ1-2,NA,few,CASSFPGRENYGYTF,TGCGCCAGCAGCTTTCCCGGCAGAGAAAACTATGGCTACACCTTC
TRBV7-3,14,TRBJ1-1,TRBD1,NA,CASSQTTGDTEAFF,TGTGCCAGCAGTCAGACAACAGGGGACACTGAAGCTTTCTTT
TRBV7-9,15,TRBJ2-1,TRBD2,once,CASSVTGLADLEQFF,TGTGCCAGCAGCGTAACAGGACTAGCGGACCTAGAGCAGTTCTTC
TRBV29-1,13,TRBJ2-7,TRBD2,few,CSTRLAGSYEQYF,TGCAGCACCCGACTAGCGGGCTCCTACGAGCAGTACTTC
TRBV7-9,16,TRBJ2-1,TRBD1,NA,CASSLPRDRAYNEQFF,TGTGCCAGCAGCTTGCCCCGGGACAGGGCCTACAATGAGCAGTTCTTC
TRBV5-1,17,TRBJ2-5,TRBD2,NA,CASSSTRLAGNQETQYF,TGCGCCAGCAGCTCCACCCGACTAGCGGGGAACCAAGAGACCCAGTACTTC
TRBV7-6,18,TRBJ2-3,NA,few,CASSLGSLQGPRTDTQYF,TGTGCCAGCAGCTTAGGTTCCCTCCAGGGTCCCCGCACAGATACGCAGTATTTT
TRBV11-2,19,TRBJ2-1,TRBD2,NA,CASLGAPGTSGRSYNEQFF,TGTGCCAGTTTAGGGGCCCCCGGGACTAGCGGTCGCTCCTACAATGAGCAGTTCTTC
TRBV19,12,TRBJ2-1,NA,NA,CASSIARRGQFF,TGTGCCAGTAGTATTGCCAGGCGGGGGCAGTTCTTC
TRBV10-2,15,TRBJ1-5,NA,few,CASSDRTTVYQPQHF,TGCGCCAGCAGTGATCGGACGACAGTCTATCAGCCCCAGCATTTT
TRBV27,18,TRBJ2-7,NA,NA,CASSTLVIAGQVPYEQYF,TGTGCCAGCAGTACTCTGGTCATAGCGGGACAGGTACCCTACGAGCAGTACTTC
TRBV20-1,16,TRBJ1-6,NA,NA,CSAEDLLPGVNSPLHF,TGCAGTGCTGAAGACCTACTTCCTGGGGTGAATTCACCCCTCCACTTT
TRBV6-2/TRBV6-3,16,TRBJ2-3,NA,few,CASSYSAMGGTDTQYF,TGTGCCAGCAGTTACTCGGCAATGGGAGGAACAGATACGCAGTATTTT
TRBV20-1,18,TRBJ2-3,NA,NA,CSAEAPSLLEPRSDTQYF,TGCAGTGCCGAGGCTCCGAGCCTCCTGGAGCCGCGGTCAGATACGCAGTATTTT
TRBV5-6,15,TRBJ2-3,NA,few,CASSFVTSSTDTQYF,TGTGCCAGCAGCTTCGTAACATCTAGCACAGATACGCAGTATTTT
TRBV9,16,TRBJ1-2,TRBD1,NA,CASSAEGTGRPYGYTF,TGTGCCAGCAGCGCTGAAGGGACAGGGAGACCCTATGGCTACACCTTC
TRBV12-3/TRBV12-4,14,TRBJ1-5,NA,NA,CASSRLAPNQPQHF,TGTGCCAGCAGTCGTCTGGCCCCCAATCAGCCCCAGCATTTT
TRBV29-1,13,TRBJ1-2,NA,few,CSVEKWGADGYTF,TGCAGCGTTGAAAAGTGGGGGGCGGATGGCTACACCTTC
TRBV6-5,14,TRBJ2-3,TRBD1,NA,CASSYSDRDGTQYF,TGTGCCAGCAGTTACTCGGACAGGGACGGTACGCAGTATTTT
TRBV2,16,TRBJ1-2,NA,NA,CASSERTLLSRIGYTF,TGTGCCAGCAGTGAACGGACCTTACTTTCTAGAATTGGCTACACCTTC
TRBV6-2/TRBV6-3,16,TRBJ2-5,NA,few,CASSYRTTAGQETQYF,TGTGCCAGCAGTTACAGGACTACCGCGGGGCAAGAGACCCAGTACTTC
TRBV4-2,14,TRBJ2-7,NA,many,CASSQERLSYEQYF,TGTGCCAGCAGCCAAGAAAGACTCTCCTACGAGCAGTACTTC
TRBV6-1,14,TRBJ2-1,NA,few,CASRAQSSYNEQFF,TGTGCCAGCAGAGCCCAGAGCTCCTACAATGAGCAGTTCTTC